These 12 T cell receptor beta chains originate from one sample sequenced in a study of identical twins. TCRdb reanalysed the 5' RACE reads using MiXCR and keeps one entry per CDR3 protein. The sample carries some 270,000 distinct CDR3 sequences, around 8.3% recorded once. This sample also belongs to another study, concerning yellow fever vaccine responses in identical twins.

Specimen: CD8+ T cells sorted from blood. The origin of the receptors is a woman under 30 in good health.

This clonotype was observed a few times. The V and J genes are TRBV6-2 or TRBV6-3 and TRBJ2-7, with 9 bases lining up with TRBD1. The CDR3 has 16 amino acids. Per germline, CDR1 MNHEY and CDR2 SVGEGT. The junction had 10 bases not matched to a gene; V was cut back by 5 bases and J by 2 bases. The CDR3: CASSETGTGHPYEQYF. CDR3 coding DNA: TGTGCCAGCAGTGAGACCGGGACAGGGCACCCCTACGAGCAGTACTTC.

The chain uses TRBV28 and TRBJ2-7; no reliable D call. The germline gives CDR1 MDHEN, CDR2 SYDVKM. Trimming stripped 8 bases from V and 7 bases from J, with 21 bases between. The CDR3 sequence is 14 residues long. The CDR3 region is CASLPVLDLREQYF. The CDR3 coding sequence is TGTGCCAGCCTCCCGGTTCTAGACCTACGAGAGCAGTACTTC.

This clonotype was counted a few times. The chain couples TRBV7-9 to TRBJ2-7; 7 nucleotides line up with TRBD1. The CDR3 runs to 12 residues. V was pared by 7 bases and J by 5 bases, with 5 bases of the junction left unmatched. Germline V gene sequence: CDR1 SEHNR, CDR2 FQNEAQ (reference sequence). CDR3 coding DNA: TGTGCCAGCAATCTCGACAGGGACGAGCAGTACTTC. Translated: CASNLDRDEQYF.

This clonotype was counted a few times. The rearrangement links TRBV3-1 to TRBJ2-3, with 9 positions matching TRBD2. The CDR3 has 15 amino acids. After removal of 0 bases from V and 5 bases from J, the junction contained 3 bases not matched to a gene. The germline gives CDR1 LGHDT, CDR2 YNNKEL (reference sequence). CDR3 nucleotides: TGTGCCAGCAGCCAAGAGCTAGCGGGGTTAGATACGCAGTATTTT. Translation: CASSQELAGLDTQYF.

V is TRBV4-3 and J is TRBJ2-1; possibly TRBD1 or TRBD2 for D (5 bases each). The ends were cut back, 3 bases at V and 2 bases at J, with 17 bases in the middle. The germline V gene has CDR1 LGHNA and CDR2 YSLEER. The CDR3 contains 17 residues. In DNA form, the CDR3 reads TGCGCCAGCAGCCAGACACCCGGGACCGAGACCTACAATGAGCAGTTCTTC. Amino acid sequence: CASSQTPGTETYNEQFF.

The chain links TRBV6-2 or TRBV6-3 to TRBJ2-5, with D possibly being TRBD2 (6 bases). This CDR3 region has 13 residues. V was shortened by 5 bases and J by 4 bases, with 11 bases between the two germline ends. Per the germline V gene, CDR1 is MNHEY and CDR2 is SVGEGT. CDR3 in amino acids: CASSEGLRETQYF. The CDR3 nucleotides are TGTGCCAGCAGTGAGGGACTGCGAGAGACCCAGTACTTC.

This chain connects TRBV14 to TRBJ2-7; D possibly corresponds to TRBD1 (5 bases). Trimming stripped 1 base from V and 2 bases from J, with 12 bases between. The CDR3 length is 15 residues. Germline V gene data show CDR1 as SGHDN and CDR2 as FVKESK. The CDR3 DNA sequence: TGTGCCAGCAGCCAAGGATGGGGCTACACCTACGAGCAGTACTTC. Translation: CASSQGWGYTYEQYF. Variable domain in full (rest from reference TRBV14 and TRBJ2-7): EAGVTQFPSHSVIEKGQTVTLRCDPISGHDNLYWYRRVMGKEIKFLLHFVKESKQDESGMPNNRFLAERTGGTYSTLKVQPAELEDSGVYFCASSQGWGYTYEQYFGPGTRLTVT.

This clonotype was recorded many times. The chain uses TRBV4-1 and TRBJ2-7; 9 bases map to TRBD1. V was pared by 1 base and J by 5 bases, with 9 bases of the junction left unmatched. The CDR3 is 16 amino acids. Germline CDR1 reads MGHRA; CDR2 reads YSYEKL. The CDR3 region is CASSQVEGTGSHEQYF. The CDR3, as DNA: TGCGCCAGCAGCCAAGTGGAAGGGACAGGGTCACACGAGCAGTACTTC.

This clonotype was detected only a few times. This rearrangement joins TRBV5-1 to TRBJ2-3; D remains unclear. Germline V gene data show CDR1 as SGHRS and CDR2 as YFSETQ. This CDR3 region has 15 residues. V was clipped by 9 bases and J by 0 bases, with 17 bases between them. The CDR3, as DNA: TGCGCCATCGAAACAGTTCCAACTAGCACAGATACGCAGTATTTT. Its translation: CAIETVPTSTDTQYF. Variable domain in full (rest from reference TRBV5-1 and TRBJ2-3): KAGVTQTPRYLIKTRGQQVTLSCSPISGHRSVSWYQQTPGQGLQFLFEYFSETQRNKGNFPGRFSGRQFSNSRSEMNVSTLELGDSALYLCAIETVPTSTDTQYFGPGTRLTVL.

This clonotype was counted many times. The chain joins TRBV28 to TRBJ2-2; no clear D. Trimming pared 4 bases from V and 5 bases from J, leaving 8 bases between. This CDR3 region has 13 residues. Per germline, CDR1 MDHEN and CDR2 SYDVKM. The CDR3 here is CASSSTPTGELFF. CDR3 DNA sequence: TGTGCCAGCAGTTCGACACCTACCGGGGAGCTGTTTTTT.

There are a few counts of this clonotype. The rearrangement uses TRBV7-9 and TRBJ2-1; D is possibly TRBD1 (5 bases). V gave up 4 bases and J gave up 6 bases, with 16 bases separating them. The CDR3 is 15 residues long. Germline assignment: CDR1 SEHNR and CDR2 FQNEAQ (reference sequence). CDR3 sequence (DNA): TGTGCCAGCAGCTACATAAAGCCCGACAGCAATGAGCAGTTCTTC. The encoded protein is CASSYIKPDSNEQFF. The full variable domain, with the rest looked up from reference TRBV7-9 and TRBJ2-1, is DTGVSQNPRHKITKRGQNVTFRCDPISEHNRLYWYRQTLGQGPEFLTYFQNEAQLEKSRLLSDRFSAERPKGSFSTLEIQRTEQGDSAMYLCASSYIKPDSNEQFFGPGTRLTVL.

The chain joins TRBV5-1 to TRBJ2-7, with D unclear. This CDR3 is 12 amino acids long. The V gene's germline CDR1 is SGHRS and CDR2 YFSETQ. V lost 5 bases and J 6 bases, leaving 12 bases between the germline ends. This chain's CDR3 is CASRYGFGEQYF. The CDR3 bases are TGCGCCAGCAGGTACGGGTTTGGCGAGCAGTACTTC.